Listed here are 20 T cell receptor beta chains from one sample, sequenced in a study of OX40 agonist ivuxolimab in advanced cancers. Preparation of the library involved the immunoSEQ multiplex PCR assay. TCRdb provides this immuneACCESS table in a form limited to in-frame rearrangements. Some clones are lacking; in checked studies, under half of them reflect an unresolved V gene, and why the rest are absent is not known. Here the sample has about 110,000 clones; about nine tenths occur a single time. Approximately 0.52% of the sample is taken by the ten largest. Sequenced material: CD4+ or CD8+ T cells sorted from blood, taken in a trial of the OX40 agonist ivuxolimab. These TCRs come from an adult with an advanced solid tumor such as melanoma, head and neck, liver or kidney cancer.

The chain couples TRBV5-4 to TRBJ2-7; 8 bases fit TRBD2. The germline V gene encodes CDR1 SGHNT and CDR2 YYREEE (reference sequence). Trimming at V came to 4 bases and at J to 4 bases, leaving 10 bases not matched to a gene. The length of the CDR3 is 15 residues. CDR3: CASSITSPGGYEQYF. As DNA, the CDR3 is TGTGCCAGCAGCATCACCTCTCCGGGGGGGTACGAGCAGTACTTC.

The V and J genes are TRBV30 and TRBJ1-6, with D tentatively TRBD1 (5 bases). Per germline, CDR1 GTSNPN and CDR2 SVGIG (reference sequence). This CDR3 has 15 residues. Trimming removed 4 bases at V and 4 bases at J, with 14 bases between. As DNA, the CDR3 is TGTGCCTGGAATGCCGACGGGGCGTATAATTCACCCCTCCACTTT. This gives the protein CAWNADGAYNSPLHF. Full variable domain (outside the CDR3, taken from reference TRBV30 and TRBJ1-6): SQTIHQWPATLVQPVGSPLSLECTVEGTSNPNLYWYRQAAGRGLQLLFYSVGIGQISSEVPQNLSASRPQDRQFILSSKKLLLSDSGFYLCAWNADGAYNSPLHFGNGTRLTVT.

The chain is built from TRBV5-1 and TRBJ2-6, with D possibly being TRBD2 (6 bases). Germline CDR1 is SGHRS and CDR2 is YFSETQ. Trimming cost V 4 bases and J 0 bases, with 14 bases left between them. The CDR3 runs 17 residues. This chain's CDR3 is CASSPGTVRSGANVLTF. CDR3 nucleotides: TGCGCCAGCAGCCCAGGGACTGTCCGCTCTGGGGCCAACGTCCTGACTTTC. Combining the CDR3 with reference TRBV5-1 and TRBJ2-6 gives the whole variable domain KAGVTQTPRYLIKTRGQQVTLSCSPISGHRSVSWYQQTPGQGLQFLFEYFSETQRNKGNFPGRFSGRQFSNSRSEMNVSTLELGDSALYLCASSPGTVRSGANVLTFGAGSRLTVL.

J is TRBJ1-4 and V is TRBV28; D gene unclear. The CDR3 consists of 17 residues. The V gene lost 4 bases and the J gene lost 0 bases, with 15 bases spanning the gap. Germline CDR1 and CDR2: MDHEN and SYDVKM. This CDR3 is CASSSYTTGATNEKLFF. CDR3 coding DNA: TGTGCCAGCAGTTCATACACAACGGGTGCAACTAATGAAAAACTGTTTTTT.

V gene TRBV15 combines with J gene TRBJ2-1; 7 bases fit TRBD1. Per the germline V gene, CDR1 is LNHNV and CDR2 is YYDKDF (reference sequence). This CDR3 has 16 residues. With V trimmed by 0 bases and J by 4 bases, 6 bases remained unmatched. CDR3 in DNA: TGTGCCACCAGCAGAGAGAGGGGGACAGCATACAATGAGCAGTTCTTC. Protein sequence: CATSRERGTAYNEQFF.

This clone was detected only once. The chain has TRBV29-1 and TRBJ2-3; no firm D call. The CDR3 contains 15 residues. The V and J ends lost 0 bases and 1 base respectively, with 11 bases between them. Germline loops: CDR1 SQVTM, CDR2 ANQGSEA. The CDR3 sequence: CSVEDLHAGTDTQYF. The CDR3 DNA sequence: TGCAGCGTTGAAGATCTCCACGCAGGCACAGATACGCAGTATTTT.

This chain connects TRBV7-9 to TRBJ1-1; no clear D gene. The germline gives CDR1 SEHNR, CDR2 FQNEAQ (reference sequence). The CDR3 extends over 13 amino acids. Between the trimmed V and J ends, which lost 1 base and 11 bases, there was a span of 14 bases. The CDR3 nucleotides are TGTGCCAGCAGCTTAGATGCGGCCGGCTGGGCTTTCTTT. Translated, it gives CASSLDAAGWAFF.

This clone was observed once. The V gene is TRBV19, the J gene TRBJ2-2; tentatively, D is TRBD2 (6 bases). V lost 11 bases and J lost 0, with 10 bases in between. Germline loops: CDR1 LNHDA, CDR2 SQIVND (reference sequence). The CDR3 sequence is 13 residues long. DNA of the CDR3: TGTGCCTCCGGGGGTACGAACACCGGGGAGCTGTTTTTT. Translated: CASGGTNTGELFF.

To note about this clone: An end of the junction does not agree with germline; a read error may underlie this. The genes are TRBV6-1 and TRBJ1-2; TRBD1 agrees at 8 bases. The CDR3 is made up of 14 amino acids. Germline V CDR1 and CDR2: MNHNS, SASEGT. This chain's CDR3 is CASSEGTGLYGYTF. The CDR3 region has the DNA TGTGCCAGCAGCGAAGGGACAGGTCTCTATGGCTACACCTTC.

In this sample, this clone turned up a few times. The rearrangement links TRBV28 to TRBJ1-5, with 7 nucleotides matching TRBD1. CDR3 length equals 12 residues. Trimming removed 5 bases from V and 8 bases from J; junction bases left unmatched: 3. Germline lookup yields CDR1 MDHEN and CDR2 SYDVKM. CDR3 in DNA: TGTGCCAGCAGTCTACAGGGGAAGCCCCAGCATTTT. Translating gives CASSLQGKPQHF.

The V call is TRBV7-8, the J call TRBJ1-2; no clear D. The V gene lost 5 bases and the J gene lost 0 bases, with 10 bases spanning the gap. This CDR3 has 14 amino acids. Germline V gene sequence: CDR1 SGHVS, CDR2 FQNEAQ. The CDR3 loop is CASSPRVSNYGYTF. As DNA, the CDR3 is TGTGCCAGCAGCCCGAGGGTGTCTAACTATGGCTACACCTTC.

This rearrangement joins TRBV5-8 to TRBJ1-6, with D possibly TRBD1 on 5 matching bases. The CDR3 loop spans 14 amino acids. The germline V and J ends were trimmed by 4 bases and 10 bases, with 15 bases remaining between them. The germline CDR1 and CDR2 sequences are SGHTS and YDEGEE. The CDR3 coding sequence is TGTGCCAGCAGCCGCCGGGAGGGACGATCACCCCTCCACTTT. Translated, it gives CASSRREGRSPLHF.

The chain is built from TRBV28 and TRBJ1-3, with TRBD1 as a possible D gene (6 bases). The CDR3 has 17 residues. The V gene lost 3 bases and the J gene lost 0 bases, with 15 bases spanning the gap. Per the germline V gene, CDR1 is MDHEN and CDR2 is SYDVKM. As DNA, the CDR3 is TGTGCCAGCAGTTTCGCAGGGGCCGTCGACTCTGGAAACACCATATATTTT. Translated, it gives CASSFAGAVDSGNTIYF.

V is TRBV27 and J is TRBJ2-3, with D possibly TRBD1 on 6 matching bases. V lost 6 bases, J lost 4 bases, and 11 bases lay in between. The CDR3 sequence is 13 residues long. Per the germline V gene, CDR1 is MNHEY and CDR2 is SMNVEV (reference sequence). CDR3 amino acids: CASRIQGPDTQYF. DNA of the CDR3: TGTGCCAGCAGGATACAGGGTCCAGATACGCAGTATTTT.

This rearrangement joins TRBV7-9 to TRBJ1-6; no clear D. The germline V and J ends were trimmed by 5 bases and 7 bases, with 18 bases remaining between them. The CDR3 consists of 16 residues. Germline CDR1 reads SEHNR; CDR2 reads FQNEAQ (reference sequence). Here the CDR3 DNA reads TGTGCCAGCAGCCCATGGGAGTCCTTGAGAAATTCACCCCTCCACTTT. Translating it yields CASSPWESLRNSPLHF.

The chain has TRBV2 and TRBJ1-5; 7 nucleotides line up with TRBD1. The germline V gene encodes CDR1 SNHLY and CDR2 FYNNEI. After removal of 6 bases from V and 1 base from J, the junction contained 9 bases not matched to a gene. The CDR3 has 16 residues. CDR3 coding DNA: TGTGCCAGCAGGTACACAGGGGTCCGAAGCAATCAGCCCCAGCATTTT. Protein product: CASRYTGVRSNQPQHF.

This clone occurred a few times. This sequence joins TRBV7-9 and TRBJ1-6; TRBD1 matches at 7 bases. V lost 5 bases and J lost 7; bases outside the gene matches: 5. CDR1 is SEHNR, CDR2 FQNEAQ, per germline (reference sequence). CDR3 size: 14 residues. The CDR3 here is CASSDREANSPLHF. The CDR3 coding sequence is TGTGCCAGCAGCGACAGGGAAGCAAATTCACCCCTCCACTTT.

This chain joins TRBV7-9 and TRBJ1-4; D unresolved. CDR1 is SEHNR and CDR2 is FQNEAQ in the germline V gene (reference sequence). Trimming took off 7 bases at V and 7 bases at J, with 16 bases between the two ends. The CDR3 is made up of 14 amino acids. CDR3 loop: CASNPPRRGEKLFF. The CDR3 DNA is TGTGCCAGCAACCCGCCCCGGCGGGGTGAAAAACTGTTTTTT.

This clone is a singleton in its sample. The chain's CDR3 is CASSLRWQQETQYF. The CDR3 region has the DNA TGTGCCAGCAGCTTGAGGTGGCAGCAAGAGACCCAGTACTTC. This sequence joins TRBV7-2 and TRBJ2-5; D is uncertain. V lost 3 bases and J 2 bases, leaving 10 bases between the germline ends. The germline V gene has CDR1 SGHTA and CDR2 FQGNSA. CDR3 length: 14 residues.

This CDR3 reads CASSPPSGGETQYF. CDR3 DNA sequence: TGTGCCAGCTCACCACCTAGCGGGGGTGAGACCCAGTACTTC. This chain connects TRBV18 to TRBJ2-5; 9 bases are shared with TRBD2. This CDR3 spans 14 amino acids. Germline trimming cut 0 bases from V and 5 bases from J; bases unmatched to any gene: 1. The germline V gene encodes CDR1 KGHSH and CDR2 LQKENI.